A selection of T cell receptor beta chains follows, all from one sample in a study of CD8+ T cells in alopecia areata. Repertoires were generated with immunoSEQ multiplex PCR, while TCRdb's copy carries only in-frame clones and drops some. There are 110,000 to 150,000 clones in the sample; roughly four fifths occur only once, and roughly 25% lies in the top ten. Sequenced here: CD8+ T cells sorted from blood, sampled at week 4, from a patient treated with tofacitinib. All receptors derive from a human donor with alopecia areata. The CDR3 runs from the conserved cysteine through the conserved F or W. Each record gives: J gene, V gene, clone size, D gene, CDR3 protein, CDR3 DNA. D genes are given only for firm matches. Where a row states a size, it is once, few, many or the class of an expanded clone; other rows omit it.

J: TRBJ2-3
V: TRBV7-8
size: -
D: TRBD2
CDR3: CASSFRLAGGQDTQYF
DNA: TGTGCCAGCAGCTTCCGACTAGCGGGGGGGCAAGATACGCAGTATTTT

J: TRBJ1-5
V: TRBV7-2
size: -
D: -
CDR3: CASSLFRGGAQPQHF
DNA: TGTGCCAGCAGCTTATTCCGTGGGGGGGCTCAGCCCCAGCATTTT

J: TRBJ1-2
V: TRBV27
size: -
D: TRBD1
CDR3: CASSLWTGGATGYTF
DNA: TGTGCCAGCAGTTTATGGACAGGGGGCGCGACTGGCTACACCTTC

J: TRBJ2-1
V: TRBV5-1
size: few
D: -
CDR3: CASSLRSYNEQFF
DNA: TGCGCCAGCAGCTTGAGAAGTTACAATGAGCAGTTCTTC

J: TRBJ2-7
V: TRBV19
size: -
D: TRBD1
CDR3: CASSQGTAYEQYF
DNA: TGTGCCAGTAGTCAAGGGACAGCCTACGAGCAGTACTTC

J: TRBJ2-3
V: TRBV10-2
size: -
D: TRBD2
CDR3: CASSLLAGGLDTQYF
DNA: TGCGCCAGCAGTCTGTTAGCGGGGGGGCTTGATACGCAGTATTTT

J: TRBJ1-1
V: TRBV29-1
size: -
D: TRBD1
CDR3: CSAYRGTTEAFF
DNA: TGCAGCGCTTACAGGGGTACCACTGAAGCTTTCTTT

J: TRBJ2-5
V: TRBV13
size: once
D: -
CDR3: CASSLPDGETQYF
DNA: TGTGCCAGCAGCTTACCGGACGGAGAGACCCAGTACTTC

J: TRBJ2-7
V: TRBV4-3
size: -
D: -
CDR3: CASSPQEAGIHEQYF
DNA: TGCGCCAGCAGCCCCCAAGAAGCAGGGATCCACGAGCAGTACTTC

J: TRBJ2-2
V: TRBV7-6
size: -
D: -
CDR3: CASSLGQTTGELFF
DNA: TGTGCCAGCAGCTTAGGACAAACCACCGGGGAGCTGTTTTTT

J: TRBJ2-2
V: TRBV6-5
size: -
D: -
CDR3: CASSPTANGELFF
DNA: TGTGCCAGCAGTCCCACAGCGAACGGGGAGCTGTTTTTT

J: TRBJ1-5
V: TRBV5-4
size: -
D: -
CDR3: CASSDGGSNQPQHF
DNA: TGTGCCAGCAGCGACGGAGGGAGCAATCAGCCCCAGCATTTT

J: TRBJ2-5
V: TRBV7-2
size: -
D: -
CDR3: CASSSSPDTGKETQYF
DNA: TGTGCCAGCAGCTCAAGCCCCGACACCGGGAAGGAGACCCAGTACTTC

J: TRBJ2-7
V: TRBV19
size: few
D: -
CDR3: CASSKGPTGEQYF
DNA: TGTGCCAGTAGTAAGGGACCCACCGGCGAGCAGTACTTC

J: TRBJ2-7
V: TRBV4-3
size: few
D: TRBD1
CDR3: CASSPQTGFNEQYF
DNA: TGCGCCAGCAGCCCTCAGACAGGGTTCAACGAGCAGTACTTC

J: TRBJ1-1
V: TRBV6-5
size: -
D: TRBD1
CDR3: CASSPGQGNTEAFF
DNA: TGTGCCAGCAGTCCGGGACAGGGGAACACTGAAGCTTTCTTT

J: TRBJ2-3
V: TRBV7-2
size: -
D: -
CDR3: CASSLYGSKTIDTQYF
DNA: TGTGCCAGCAGCTTATACGGCTCGAAAACCATAGATACGCAGTATTTT

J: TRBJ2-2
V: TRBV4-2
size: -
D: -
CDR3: CASSQAWDSGHDTGELFF
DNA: TGTGCCAGCAGCCAAGCCTGGGACTCAGGACATGACACCGGGGAGCTGTTTTTT

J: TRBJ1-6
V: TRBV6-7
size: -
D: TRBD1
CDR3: CARSRGHLHF
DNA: TGTGCCAGATCCAGGGGGCACCTCCACTTT

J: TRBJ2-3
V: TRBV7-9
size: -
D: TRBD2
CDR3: CASSPRGLALDTQYF
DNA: TGTGCCAGCAGCCCGCGGGGACTAGCCCTAGATACGCAGTATTTT

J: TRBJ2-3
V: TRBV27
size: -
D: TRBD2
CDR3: CASSLSKAGGPSDTQYF
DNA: TGTGCCAGCAGTTTATCAAAAGCGGGGGGGCCTTCAGATACGCAGTATTTT

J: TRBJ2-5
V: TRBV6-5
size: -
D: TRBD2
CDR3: CASSFSGGDQETQYF
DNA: TGTGCCAGCAGCTTTAGCGGGGGGGACCAAGAGACCCAGTACTTC

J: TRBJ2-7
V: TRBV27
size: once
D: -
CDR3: CASGLLGAYEQYF
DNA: TGTGCCAGCGGGCTACTTGGGGCCTACGAGCAGTACTTC

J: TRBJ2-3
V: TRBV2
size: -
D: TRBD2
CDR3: CASRSGTSGGTDTQYF
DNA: TGTGCCAGCAGGTCCGGGACTAGCGGGGGGACAGATACGCAGTATTTT

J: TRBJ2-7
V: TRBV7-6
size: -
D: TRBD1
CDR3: CASSSDRVSYEQYF
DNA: TGTGCCAGCAGCTCGGACAGGGTTTCCTACGAGCAGTACTTC

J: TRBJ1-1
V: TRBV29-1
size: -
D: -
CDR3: CSVVQKNTEAFF
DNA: TGCAGCGTTGTACAGAAGAACACTGAAGCTTTCTTT

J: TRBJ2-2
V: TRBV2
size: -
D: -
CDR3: CASSPRDSDTGELFF
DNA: TGTGCCAGCAGTCCAAGGGACTCCGACACCGGGGAGCTGTTTTTT

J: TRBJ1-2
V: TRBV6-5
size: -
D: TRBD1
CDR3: CASSAVTGEGYTF
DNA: TGTGCCAGCAGTGCCGTGACAGGGGAAGGCTACACCTTC

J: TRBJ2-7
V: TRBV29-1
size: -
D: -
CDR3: CSVGGSYEQYF
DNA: TGCAGCGTTGGCGGCAGCTACGAGCAGTACTTC

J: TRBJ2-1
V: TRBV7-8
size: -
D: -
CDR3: CASSPGETNSYNEQFF
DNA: TGTGCCAGCAGCCCCGGTGAGACCAACTCCTACAATGAGCAGTTCTTC

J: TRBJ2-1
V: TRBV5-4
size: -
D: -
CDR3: CASSGPANEQFF
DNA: TGTGCCAGCAGCGGACCGGCGAATGAGCAGTTCTTC

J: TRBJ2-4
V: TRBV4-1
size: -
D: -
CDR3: CASSQGQGDIQYF
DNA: TGCGCCAGCAGCCAGGGGCAAGGGGACATTCAGTACTTC

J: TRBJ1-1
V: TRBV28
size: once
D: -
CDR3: CASSLSRGNTEAFF
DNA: TGTGCCAGCAGTTTGTCTCGGGGGAACACTGAAGCTTTCTTT

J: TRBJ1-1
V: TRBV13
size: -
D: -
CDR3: CASSPPGFNTEAFF
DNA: TGTGCCAGCAGTCCCCCGGGGTTTAACACTGAAGCTTTCTTT

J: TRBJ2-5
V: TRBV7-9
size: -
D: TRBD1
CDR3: CASSLTGGSQETQYF
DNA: TGTGCCAGCAGCTTGACAGGGGGCTCACAAGAGACCCAGTACTTC

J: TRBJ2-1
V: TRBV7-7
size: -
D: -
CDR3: CASSPGADSYNEQFF
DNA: TGTGCTAGCAGCCCAGGTGCCGACTCCTACAATGAGCAGTTCTTC

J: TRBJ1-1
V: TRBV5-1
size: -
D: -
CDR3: CASSYRGGYTEAFF
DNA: TGCGCCAGCAGCTACCGTGGGGGTTACACTGAAGCTTTCTTT

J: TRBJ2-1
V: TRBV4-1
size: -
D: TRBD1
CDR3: CASSHRDRDNEQFF
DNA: TGCGCCAGCAGCCACCGGGACAGGGACAATGAGCAGTTCTTC

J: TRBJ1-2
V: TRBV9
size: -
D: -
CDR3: CASSVSTGDYGYTF
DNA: TGTGCCAGCAGCGTCTCGACAGGTGACTATGGCTACACCTTC

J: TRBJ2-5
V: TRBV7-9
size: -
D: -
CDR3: CASSPRQGGRRVTQYF
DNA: TGTGCCAGCAGCCCAAGACAGGGAGGAAGGAGAGTGACCCAGTACTTC

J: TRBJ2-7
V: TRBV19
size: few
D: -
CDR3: CASSPGVSYEQYF
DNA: TGTGCCAGTAGCCCCGGGGTCTCCTACGAGCAGTACTTC

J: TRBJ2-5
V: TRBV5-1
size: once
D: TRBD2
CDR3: CASTPRKLAGAAPQETQYF
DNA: TGCGCCAGCACCCCTAGGAAACTAGCGGGGGCCGCCCCCCAAGAGACCCAGTACTTC

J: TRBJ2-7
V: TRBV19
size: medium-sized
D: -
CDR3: CASATGVANEQYF
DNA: TGTGCCTCGGCGACCGGGGTGGCTAACGAGCAGTACTTC

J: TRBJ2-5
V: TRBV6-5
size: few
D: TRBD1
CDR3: CASRKTGAQETQYF
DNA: TGTGCCAGCAGGAAGACAGGGGCACAAGAGACCCAGTACTTC

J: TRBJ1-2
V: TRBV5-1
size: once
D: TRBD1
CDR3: CASSLGPGTGSYGYTF
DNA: TGCGCCAGCAGCTTGGGGCCCGGGACAGGGAGCTATGGCTACACCTTC

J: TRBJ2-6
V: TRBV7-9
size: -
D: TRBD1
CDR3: CAQPQGAGANVLTF
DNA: TGTGCCCAACCCCAGGGGGCTGGGGCCAACGTCCTGACTTTC

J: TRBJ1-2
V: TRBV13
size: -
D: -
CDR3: CASSLGNYGYTF
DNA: TGTGCCAGCAGCTTAGGAAACTATGGCTACACCTTC

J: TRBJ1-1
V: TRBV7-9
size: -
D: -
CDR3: CASSSTRAEAFF
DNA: TGTGCCAGCAGCTCCACTCGAGCTGAAGCTTTCTTT

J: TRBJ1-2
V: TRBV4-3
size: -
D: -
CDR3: CASSQGYPEDYGYTF
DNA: TGCGCCAGCAGCCAAGGTTACCCGGAGGACTATGGCTACACCTTC

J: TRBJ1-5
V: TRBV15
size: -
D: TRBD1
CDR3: CATSRVGGSQPQHF
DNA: TGTGCCACCAGCAGAGTAGGGGGCAGTCAGCCCCAGCATTTT

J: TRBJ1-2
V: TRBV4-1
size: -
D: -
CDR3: CASSPTSTNYGYTF
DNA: TGCGCCAGCAGCCCTACGTCAACTAACTATGGCTACACCTTC

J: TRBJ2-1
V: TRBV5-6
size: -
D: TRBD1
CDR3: CASSSNRGYNEQFF
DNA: TGTGCCAGCAGCTCAAACAGGGGTTACAATGAGCAGTTCTTC

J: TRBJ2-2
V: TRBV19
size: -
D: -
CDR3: CASSSGENTGELFF
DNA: TGTGCCAGTAGTTCGGGAGAGAACACCGGGGAGCTGTTTTTT

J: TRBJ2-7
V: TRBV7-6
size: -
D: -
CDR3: CASSPSNPTRRSYEQYF
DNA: TGTGCCAGCAGCCCCAGCAACCCGACTAGGAGATCCTACGAGCAGTACTTC

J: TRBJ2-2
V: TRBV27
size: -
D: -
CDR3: CASSWGPLNTGELFF
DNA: TGTGCCAGCAGTTGGGGACCGTTGAACACCGGGGAGCTGTTTTTT

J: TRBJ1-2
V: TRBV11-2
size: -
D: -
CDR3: CASSLRGEGLYGYTF
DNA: TGTGCCAGCAGCTTACGGGGGGAGGGCCTATATGGCTACACCTTC

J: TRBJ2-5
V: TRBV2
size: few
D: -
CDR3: CASSAPVPPDGETQYF
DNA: TGTGCCAGCAGCGCACCGGTGCCGCCCGACGGGGAGACCCAGTACTTC

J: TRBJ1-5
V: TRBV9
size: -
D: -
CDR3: CASSVAAGAPNQPQHF
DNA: TGTGCCAGCAGCGTAGCGGCCGGGGCCCCCAATCAGCCCCAGCATTTT

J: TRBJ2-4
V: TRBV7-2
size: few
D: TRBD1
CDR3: CASSPGTGVNIQYF
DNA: TGTGCCAGCAGCCCCGGGACAGGGGTGAACATTCAGTACTTC

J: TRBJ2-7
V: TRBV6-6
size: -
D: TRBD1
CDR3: CASSSPYGTGLYEQYF
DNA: TGTGCCAGCAGCTCCCCCTACGGGACAGGGCTCTACGAGCAGTACTTC